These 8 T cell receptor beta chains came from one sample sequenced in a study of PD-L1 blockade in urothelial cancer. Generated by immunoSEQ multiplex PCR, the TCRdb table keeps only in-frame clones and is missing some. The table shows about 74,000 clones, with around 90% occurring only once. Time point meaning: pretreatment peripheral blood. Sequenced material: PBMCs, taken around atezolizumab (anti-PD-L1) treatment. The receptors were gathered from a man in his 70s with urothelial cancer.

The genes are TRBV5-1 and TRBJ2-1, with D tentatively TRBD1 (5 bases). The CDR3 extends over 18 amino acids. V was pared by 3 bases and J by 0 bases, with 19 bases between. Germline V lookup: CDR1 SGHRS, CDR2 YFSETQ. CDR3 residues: CASSWGWVGSSSYNEQFF. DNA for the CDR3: TGCGCCAGCAGCTGGGGCTGGGTGGGGTCTAGCTCCTACAATGAGCAGTTCTTC.

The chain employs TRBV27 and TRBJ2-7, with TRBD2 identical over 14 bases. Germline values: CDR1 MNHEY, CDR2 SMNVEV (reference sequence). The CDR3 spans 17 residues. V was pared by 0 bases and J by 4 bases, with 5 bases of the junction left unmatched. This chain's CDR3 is CASSLSRRTSGRYEQYF. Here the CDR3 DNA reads TGTGCCAGCAGTTTATCACGACGGACTAGCGGGAGGTACGAGCAGTACTTC.

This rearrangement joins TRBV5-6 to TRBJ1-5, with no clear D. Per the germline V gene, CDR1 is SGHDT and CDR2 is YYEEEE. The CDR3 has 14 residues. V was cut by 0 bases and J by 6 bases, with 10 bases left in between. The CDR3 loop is CASSLGRFGQPQHF. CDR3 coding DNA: TGTGCCAGCAGCTTGGGCCGCTTCGGTCAGCCCCAGCATTTT.

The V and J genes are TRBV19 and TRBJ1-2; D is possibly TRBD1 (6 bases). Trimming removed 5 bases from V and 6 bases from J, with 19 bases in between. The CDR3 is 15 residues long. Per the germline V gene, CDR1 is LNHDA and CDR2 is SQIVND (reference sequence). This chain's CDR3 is CASSLGGDLRDGYTF. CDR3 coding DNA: TGTGCCAGTAGTTTAGGGGGGGACTTAAGAGATGGCTACACCTTC.

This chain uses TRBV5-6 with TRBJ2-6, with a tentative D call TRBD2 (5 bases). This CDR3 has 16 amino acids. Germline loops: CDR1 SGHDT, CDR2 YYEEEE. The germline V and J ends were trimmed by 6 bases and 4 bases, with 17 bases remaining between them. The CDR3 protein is CASNPRWGAGANVLTF. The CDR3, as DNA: TGTGCCAGCAACCCGAGGTGGGGAGCAGGGGCCAACGTCCTGACTTTC.

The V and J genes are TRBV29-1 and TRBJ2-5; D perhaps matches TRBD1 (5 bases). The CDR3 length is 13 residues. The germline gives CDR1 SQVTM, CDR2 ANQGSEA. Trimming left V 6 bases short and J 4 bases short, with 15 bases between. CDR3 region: CSVGRAVTETQYF. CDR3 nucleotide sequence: TGCAGCGTAGGCAGGGCAGTCACAGAGACCCAGTACTTC.

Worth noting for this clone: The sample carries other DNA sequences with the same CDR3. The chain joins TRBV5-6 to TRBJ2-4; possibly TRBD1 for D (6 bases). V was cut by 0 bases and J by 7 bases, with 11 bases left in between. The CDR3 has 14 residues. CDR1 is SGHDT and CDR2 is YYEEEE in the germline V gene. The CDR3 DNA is TGTGCCAGCAGCTTGGGGTCGCAGGGGAACATTCAGTACTTC. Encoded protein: CASSLGSQGNIQYF.

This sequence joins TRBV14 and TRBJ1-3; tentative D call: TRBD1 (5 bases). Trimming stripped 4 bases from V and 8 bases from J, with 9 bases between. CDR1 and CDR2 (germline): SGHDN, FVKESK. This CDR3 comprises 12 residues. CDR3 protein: CASSLAGHTIYF. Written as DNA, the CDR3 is TGTGCCAGCAGCCTGGCGGGACACACCATATATTTT. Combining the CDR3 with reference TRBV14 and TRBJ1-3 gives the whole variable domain EAGVTQFPSHSVIEKGQTVTLRCDPISGHDNLYWYRRVMGKEIKFLLHFVKESKQDESGMPNNRFLAERTGGTYSTLKVQPAELEDSGVYFCASSLAGHTIYFGEGSWLTVV.